The 31 T cell receptor beta chains presented below share a single source sample, sequenced in a study of cytomegalovirus exposure and HLA in healthy donors. Both 60 Vbeta primers and 13 Jbeta primers went into the PCR. Repertoires were generated with immunoSEQ multiplex PCR, while TCRdb's copy carries only in-frame clones and drops some. The repertoire holds over 150,000 clones, with around 88% as singletons. The sequenced material came from PBMCs. The receptors come from a woman aged 30 to 39 in good health and CMV-seronegative.

The count of this clone is one. The V and J genes are TRBV19 and TRBJ1-5; D is uncertain. The length of the CDR3 is 16 residues. V lost 3 bases and J lost 5, with 17 bases in between. CDR1 is LNHDA, CDR2 SQIVND, per germline (reference sequence). The CDR3 DNA is TGTGCCAGTAGTATTCGGGGTCCACTAGATGATCAGCCCCAGCATTTT. Translated, it gives CASSIRGPLDDQPQHF.

V gene TRBV4-1 combines with J gene TRBJ2-1; 9 nucleotides agree with TRBD2. The CDR3 consists of 15 residues. Germline V gene data show CDR1 as MGHRA and CDR2 as YSYEKL. With 5 bases clipped from V and 8 bases from J, the junction kept 10 bases outside the gene matches. CDR3 in DNA: TGCGCCAGCAGCACGGAGCGGGGGGCCCTTTATGAGCAGTTCTTC. Its protein product is CASSTERGALYEQFF.

The J gene is TRBJ2-7, the V gene TRBV28; 8 nucleotides line up with TRBD1. Germline V gene lookup returns CDR1 MDHEN and CDR2 SYDVKM. After removal of 7 bases from V and 4 bases from J, the junction contained 15 bases not matched to a gene. The CDR3 length is 16 residues. CDR3 region: CASTLTPAGGVYEQYF. DNA for the CDR3: TGTGCCAGCACCTTAACCCCGGCAGGGGGCGTTTACGAGCAGTACTTC.

CDR3 protein: CASSVVGLAGVEQFF. CDR3 nucleotide sequence: TGTGCCAGCAGCGTAGTTGGGCTAGCGGGAGTTGAGCAGTTCTTC. The chain has TRBV9 and TRBJ2-1, with TRBD2 matching 10 bases. Germline V gives CDR1 SGDLS, CDR2 YYNGEE. Trimming removed 0 bases from V and 9 bases from J; junction bases left unmatched: 6. The CDR3 length is 15 residues.

The rearrangement uses TRBV7-2 and TRBJ1-2, with D perhaps TRBD1 (6 bases). The ends were cut back, 9 bases at V and 4 bases at J, with 18 bases in the middle. The CDR3 is made up of 14 amino acids. Germline lookup yields CDR1 SGHTA and CDR2 FQGNSA. The CDR3 protein is CASLRDISGYGYTF. CDR3 in DNA: TGTGCCAGTTTACGGGACATAAGCGGCTATGGCTACACCTTC.

This chain uses TRBV19 with TRBJ1-6, with TRBD1 matching over 9 bases. The CDR3 contains 14 residues. Looked up from germline, CDR1 is LNHDA and CDR2 is SQIVND (reference sequence). The trim removed 7 bases at V and 10 bases at J, leaving 8 bases unmatched. CDR3: CASNVQGATSPLHF. Here the CDR3 DNA reads TGTGCCAGTAACGTACAGGGGGCCACCTCACCCCTCCACTTT.

The chain has TRBV11-2 and TRBJ2-1; 7 bases align to TRBD2. The germline gives CDR1 SGHAT, CDR2 FQNNGV. CDR3 length: 19 amino acids. V lost 2 bases, J lost 0 bases, and 13 bases stayed unmatched. This CDR3 is CASSLRSPLRGSSYNEQFF. For the CDR3, the DNA is TGTGCCAGCAGCTTAAGATCCCCCCTACGCGGGAGCTCCTACAATGAGCAGTTCTTC.

This clone was picked up one time. V is TRBV5-1 and J is TRBJ1-4, with a possible D match to TRBD1 (5 bases). The V and J ends lost 0 bases and 8 bases respectively, with 17 bases between them. Germline CDR1 and CDR2: SGHRS and YFSETQ. The CDR3 runs to 16 residues. For the CDR3, the DNA is TGCGCCAGCAGCTTGGGTCCCTCTACCCCAGGGGAAAAACTGTTTTTT. Translating gives CASSLGPSTPGEKLFF.

The rearrangement joins TRBV27 to TRBJ2-3; TRBD2 is a possible D gene (6 bases). Germline V gives CDR1 MNHEY, CDR2 SMNVEV (reference sequence). Trimming shortened V by 3 bases and J by 2 bases, and 15 bases separated the two germline ends. The CDR3 is 16 residues long. The CDR3 is CASSLGSGRITDTQYF. CDR3 in DNA: TGTGCCAGCAGTTTGGGTAGCGGACGGATCACAGATACGCAGTATTTT.

Here the CDR3 DNA reads TGCGCCAGCAGTGGGCCGGTGGCCCTAGGCGCAGATACGCAGTATTTT. Its protein product is CASSGPVALGADTQYF. The V gene is TRBV10-2, the J gene TRBJ2-3; D is unresolved. CDR1 WSHSY and CDR2 SAAADI come from the germline V gene. The V end was cut by 4 bases, the J end by 4 bases, with 18 bases between. This CDR3 contains 16 residues.

This clone was counted between two and nine times. The gene calls are TRBV6-5 and TRBJ1-1, with D possibly TRBD1 on 5 matching bases. The CDR3 sequence is 13 residues long. The germline V and J ends were trimmed by 6 bases and 5 bases, with 13 bases remaining between them. CDR1 is MNHEY and CDR2 is SVGAGI in the germline V gene. The CDR3 DNA reads as TGTGCCAGCAGACCGCAGGGTGTGACTGAAGCTTTCTTT. It is translated as CASRPQGVTEAFF.

The V gene is TRBV4-1, the J gene TRBJ1-2; weak D call: TRBD1 (5 bases). Per germline, CDR1 MGHRA and CDR2 YSYEKL. The CDR3 contains 15 residues. Trimming stripped 3 bases from V and 1 base from J, with 12 bases between. The CDR3 protein is CASSQVGLNNYGYTF. For the CDR3, the DNA is TGCGCCAGCAGCCAGGTGGGGCTAAATAACTATGGCTACACCTTC.

V is TRBV18 and J is TRBJ2-5; the match to TRBD1 covers 7 bases. Looked up from germline, CDR1 is KGHSH and CDR2 is LQKENI. With V trimmed by 1 base and J by 5 bases, 7 bases remained unmatched. The CDR3 sequence is 15 residues long. The CDR3 nucleotides read TGTGCCAGCTCACCACACCCGACAGGGTGGGAGACCCAGTACTTC. Translating it yields CASSPHPTGWETQYF. Complete variable domain (other parts from reference TRBV18 and TRBJ2-5): NAGVMQNPRHLVRRRGQEARLRCSPMKGHSHVYWYRQLPEEGLKFMVYLQKENIIDESGMPKERFSAEFPKEGPSILRIQQVVRGDSAAYFCASSPHPTGWETQYFGPGTRLLVL.

The V and J genes are TRBV7-2 and TRBJ1-1; weak D call: TRBD1 (6 bases). In germline, CDR1 is SGHTA, CDR2 FQGNSA. The CDR3 consists of 15 residues. V was pared by 0 bases and J by 3 bases, with 11 bases between. The CDR3 sequence is CASSLAASGDTEAFF. The CDR3 DNA follows: TGTGCCAGCAGCTTAGCCGCCTCAGGGGACACTGAAGCTTTCTTT.

This chain links TRBV29-1 with TRBJ1-1; TRBD1 agrees at 9 bases. With V trimmed by 5 bases and J by 5 bases, 6 bases remained unmatched. CDR1 and CDR2 from the germline V gene are SQVTM and ANQGSEA. The CDR3 extends over 13 amino acids. CDR3 in amino acids: CSVYRQGGTEAFF. CDR3 DNA: TGCAGCGTTTATAGACAGGGGGGAACTGAAGCTTTCTTT.

The genes are TRBV7-9 and TRBJ2-2; D gene unclear. With 10 bases removed from V and 6 bases from J, the gap between germline ends came to 15 bases. In germline, CDR1 is SEHNR, CDR2 FQNEAQ (reference sequence). The CDR3 has 13 amino acids. The CDR3 DNA is TGTGCCATATTAGCCACACGGGCCGGGGAGCTGTTTTTT. Protein product: CAILATRAGELFF.

The chain recombines TRBV7-3 with TRBJ2-7, with a weak D call TRBD2 (6 bases). This CDR3 spans 13 amino acids. Germline-derived CDR1 and CDR2 are SGHTA and FQGTGA. Trimming took off 6 bases at V and 6 bases at J, with 15 bases between the two ends. The CDR3 DNA is TGTGCCAGCAGTAGTAGCGGTGGGGGCGAGCAGTACTTC. This translates into CASSSSGGGEQYF.

This clone was seen once. V and J are TRBV27 and TRBJ2-5; TRBD2 matches at 13 bases. Trimming at V came to 0 bases and at J to 1 base, leaving 11 bases not matched to a gene. This CDR3 has 20 amino acids. The V gene's germline CDR1 is MNHEY and CDR2 SMNVEV (reference sequence). For the CDR3, the DNA is TGTGCCAGCAGTTTATCCCCCGGACTAGCGGGGGCGCCCCTCCAAGAGACCCAGTACTTC. It translates to CASSLSPGLAGAPLQETQYF.

The V gene is TRBV2, the J gene TRBJ2-1; possible D gene TRBD2, 6 bases. CDR1 SNHLY and CDR2 FYNNEI come from the germline V gene. This CDR3 contains 17 residues. V dropped 7 bases and J dropped 7 bases, with 26 bases sitting between them. In DNA form, the CDR3 reads TGTGCCAGCATTACCTTTGGGAGTCGGGAGCTCGGGAATGAGCAGTTCTTC. Its translation: CASITFGSRELGNEQFF.

This clone was recorded only once. The chain uses TRBV10-2 and TRBJ2-5; 8 nucleotides agree with TRBD1. The J call may be faulty, since TRBJ2-7 better matches the DNA end. The CDR3 is made up of 12 amino acids. Germline V gene data show CDR1 as WSHSY and CDR2 as SAAADI. The CDR3 region has the DNA TGCGCCAGCAGCACAGGGGGCTACGAGCAGTACTTC. Residues: CASSTGGYEQYF.

The rearrangement joins TRBV7-3 to TRBJ2-5, with 9 bases matching TRBD2. The germline gives CDR1 SGHTA, CDR2 FQGTGA. V was clipped by 3 bases and J by 3 bases; unmatched bases: 5. There are 15 residues in the CDR3. CDR3 coding DNA: TGTGCCAGCAGCTTTGGCGGGAGGGCCGAAGAGACCCAGTACTTC. Translated, it gives CASSFGGRAEETQYF. Based on the CDR3 plus reference TRBV7-3 and TRBJ2-5, the full variable domain is GAGVSQTPSNKVTEKGKYVELRCDPISGHTALYWYRQSLGQGPEFLIYFQGTGAADDSGLPNDRFFAVRPEGSVSTLKIQRTERGDSAVYLCASSFGGRAEETQYFGPGTRLLVL.

The chain carries TRBV30 and TRBJ2-5; 10 nucleotides match TRBD2. Germline CDR1 and CDR2: GTSNPN and SVGIG (reference sequence). The CDR3 has 15 amino acids. With 5 bases clipped from V and 6 bases from J, the junction kept 12 bases outside the gene matches. CDR3 in amino acids: CAWGGRLAGAQTQYF. The CDR3 DNA follows: TGTGCCTGGGGGGGGAGGCTAGCGGGAGCGCAGACCCAGTACTTC.

This clone was recorded once. Other DNA sequences within the sample encode an identical CDR3. The gene calls are TRBV7-2 and TRBJ2-7, with 9 bases fitting TRBD1. The CDR3 length is 15 residues. Germline lookup yields CDR1 SGHTA and CDR2 FQGNSA. With 3 bases clipped from V and 1 base from J, the junction kept 4 bases outside the gene matches. The CDR3 nucleotides read TGTGCCAGCAGCTTTTCAGGACAGGGGTCCTACGAGCAGTACTTC. Translation: CASSFSGQGSYEQYF.

The gene calls are TRBV4-1 and TRBJ1-3; D call uncertain. Germline values: CDR1 MGHRA, CDR2 YSYEKL. The CDR3 has 15 amino acids. Trimming took 0 bases from V and 0 from J, leaving 6 bases between them. The chain's CDR3 is CASSQDRFSGNTIYF. DNA of the CDR3: TGCGCCAGCAGCCAAGACCGGTTCTCTGGAAACACCATATATTTT.

The gene calls are TRBV15 and TRBJ2-3; 8 bases agree with TRBD2. From germline, CDR1 is LNHNV and CDR2 YYDKDF (reference sequence). Trimming removed 5 bases from V and 6 bases from J; junction bases left unmatched: 10. The length of the CDR3 is 15 residues. This CDR3 reads CATSGGGTGGDTQYF. CDR3 nucleotides: TGTGCCACCAGCGGAGGGGGTACGGGGGGGGATACGCAGTATTTT.

The CDR3 DNA is TGTGCCAGCAGCTTAGTGGGACAGGGCCCTTACGAGCAGTACTTC. Its protein is CASSLVGQGPYEQYF. V usage is TRBV7-6 and J usage is TRBJ2-7; 9 bases line up with TRBD1. The CDR3 contains 15 residues. With V trimmed by 1 base and J by 4 bases, 5 bases remained unmatched. Germline CDR1 is SGHVS and CDR2 is FNYEAQ.

About this clone itself: Germline is not matched at one junction end, which may reflect a read error. The genes are TRBV18 and TRBJ1-2; 9 nucleotides align to TRBD1. Germline values: CDR1 KGHSH, CDR2 LQKENI. The CDR3 is 14 amino acids. The CDR3 region is CASAPGQGSYGYTF. In nucleotides, the CDR3 is TGTGCCAGCGCACCTGGACAGGGGAGTTACGGCTACACCTTC.

This chain uses TRBV7-2 with TRBJ2-7; D gene uncertain. CDR3 length equals 13 residues. The V end lost 0 bases, the J end lost 6 bases, and 9 bases lay between the germline ends. The germline V gene has CDR1 SGHTA and CDR2 FQGNSA. CDR3 sequence reads: CASSLARPGEQYF. The DNA of the CDR3 is TGTGCCAGCAGCTTAGCCCGTCCCGGCGAGCAGTACTTC.

The chain recombines TRBV28 with TRBJ1-2; no reliable D call. Germline-derived CDR1 and CDR2 are MDHEN and SYDVKM. Trimming shortened V by 2 bases and J by 4 bases, and 8 bases separated the two germline ends. This CDR3 spans 13 amino acids. The CDR3 DNA is TGTGCCAGCAGTTTAGGTCGAGTCTATGGCTACACCTTC. Its translation is CASSLGRVYGYTF.

The chain recombines TRBV19 with TRBJ1-5; a weak D match, TRBD1 (5 bases). Trimming took off 7 bases at V and 7 bases at J, with 23 bases between the two ends. CDR1 and CDR2 from the germline V gene are LNHDA and SQIVND (reference sequence). The CDR3 spans 16 residues. The CDR3 coding sequence is TGTGCCAGTAACCCGAGGAAGCGGGGACGGGGACAGCCCCAGCATTTT. Translating it yields CASNPRKRGRGQPQHF.

The J gene is TRBJ2-3, the V gene TRBV19; tentative D call: TRBD1 (5 bases). CDR1 and CDR2 from the germline V gene are LNHDA and SQIVND (reference sequence). V was cut by 3 bases and J by 3 bases, with 16 bases left in between. This CDR3 comprises 16 residues. CDR3 nucleotides: TGTGCCAGTAGTATCGGACAAGCAGCCTGGACAGATACGCAGTATTTT. It codes for CASSIGQAAWTDTQYF.